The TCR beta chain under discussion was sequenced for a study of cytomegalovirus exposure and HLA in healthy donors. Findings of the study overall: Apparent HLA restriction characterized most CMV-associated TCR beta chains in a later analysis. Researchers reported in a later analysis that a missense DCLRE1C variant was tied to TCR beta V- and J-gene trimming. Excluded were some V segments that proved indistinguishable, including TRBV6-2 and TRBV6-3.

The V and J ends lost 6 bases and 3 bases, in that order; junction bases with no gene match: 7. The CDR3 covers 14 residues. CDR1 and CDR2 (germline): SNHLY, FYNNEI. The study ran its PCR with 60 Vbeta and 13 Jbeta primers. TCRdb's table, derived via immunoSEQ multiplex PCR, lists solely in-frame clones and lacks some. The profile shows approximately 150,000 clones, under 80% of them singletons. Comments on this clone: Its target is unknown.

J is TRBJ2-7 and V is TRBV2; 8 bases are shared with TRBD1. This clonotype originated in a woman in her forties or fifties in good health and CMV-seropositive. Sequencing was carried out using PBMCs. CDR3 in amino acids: CASRRQGQDYEQYF. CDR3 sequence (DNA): TGTGCCAGCAGAAGACAGGGGCAAGACTACGAGCAGTACTTC.